This T cell receptor beta chain derives from a study of CD8+ T cells in alopecia areata. Treatment defined: oral pan-JAK inhibitor, 5-10 mg twice daily. This CDR3 region has 14 residues. V lost 7 bases, J lost 1 base, and 6 bases stayed unmatched. Germline CDR1 reads SGDLS; CDR2 reads YYNGEE. The sequencing template was cDNA reverse transcribed from extracted RNA. Produced via immunoSEQ multiplex PCR; TCRdb's table is partial and in-frame only. The sample yields about 120,000 clones, 50% to 75% seen once. In the case of this clone: The target antigen is unknown.

Study conclusions and caveats: Between patients, shared TCR sequences were less clear than in mice. This was possibly due in part to HLA diversity in the patient population.

This TCR came from a human donor with alopecia areata. This rearrangement joins TRBV9 to TRBJ2-3; TRBD2 agrees at 7 bases. The sample was CD8+ T cells sorted from blood, taken at week 4, from a patient treated with tofacitinib. CDR3 coding DNA: TGTGCCAGCGGGGGGGAGCTCGGCACAGATACGCAGTATTTT. This encodes CASGGELGTDTQYF.